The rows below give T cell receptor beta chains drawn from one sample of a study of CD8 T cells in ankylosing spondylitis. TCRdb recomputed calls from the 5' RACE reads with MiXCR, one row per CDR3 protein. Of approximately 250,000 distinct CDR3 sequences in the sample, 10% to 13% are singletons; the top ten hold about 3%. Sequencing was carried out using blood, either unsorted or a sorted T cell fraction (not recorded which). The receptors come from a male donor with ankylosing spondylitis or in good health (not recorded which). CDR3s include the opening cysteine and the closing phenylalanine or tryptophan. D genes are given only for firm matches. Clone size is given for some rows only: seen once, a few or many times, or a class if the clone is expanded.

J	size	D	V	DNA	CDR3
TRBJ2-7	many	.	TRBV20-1	TGCAGTGCTAGAGATCTGGCCGGGGGGCACGAGCAGTACTTC	CSARDLAGGHEQYF
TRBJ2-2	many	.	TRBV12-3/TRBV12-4	TGTGCCAGCAGTTCGCGCCGTCTGCAGCGGACCGGGGAGCTGTTTTTT	CASSSRRLQRTGELFF
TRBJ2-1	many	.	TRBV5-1	TGCGCCAGCAGCTTGTTGGGGAACAATGAGCAGTTCTTC	CASSLLGNNEQFF
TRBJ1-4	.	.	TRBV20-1	TGCAGTGCTATGGGGGCGGCTAATGAAAAACTGTTTTTT	CSAMGAANEKLFF
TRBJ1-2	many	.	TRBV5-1	TGCGCCAGCACCCGGGGTTCTAACTATGGCTACACCTTC	CASTRGSNYGYTF
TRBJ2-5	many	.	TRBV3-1	TGTGCCAGCAGCCAAGGCATCCTAGGGGGCCAAGAGACCCAGTACTTC	CASSQGILGGQETQYF
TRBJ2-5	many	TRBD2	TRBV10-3	TGTGCCATCCGGGGAGGGGACTACCAAGAGACCCAGTACTTC	CAIRGGDYQETQYF
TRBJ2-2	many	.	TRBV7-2	TGTGCCAGCAGAGGAGGGGTAAACACCGGGGAGCTGTTTTTT	CASRGGVNTGELFF
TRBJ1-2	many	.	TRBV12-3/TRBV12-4	TGTGCCAGCAGTTTTGTCGGCTACACCTTC	CASSFVGYTF
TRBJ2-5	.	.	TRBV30	TGTGCCTGGAGTTGGGCGTCACCCCAAGAGACCCAGTACTTC	CAWSWASPQETQYF
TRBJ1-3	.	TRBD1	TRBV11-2	TGTGCCAGCAGCTTGGGACAGGCAGTAAACACCATATATTTT	CASSLGQAVNTIYF
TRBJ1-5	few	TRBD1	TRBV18	TGTGCCAGCTCACCCGAGGGGACAGGGGGTAAGCCCCAGCATTTT	CASSPEGTGGKPQHF
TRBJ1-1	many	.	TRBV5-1	TGCGCCAGCAGTCGTAAGGCGGCGAACACTGAAGCTTTCTTT	CASSRKAANTEAFF
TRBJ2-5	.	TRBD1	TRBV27	TGTGCCAGCAGTTTATCCTTCGGGACAGGTCAAGAGACCCAGTACTTC	CASSLSFGTGQETQYF
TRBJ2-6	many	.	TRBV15	TGTGCCACCACTTCGGGCGGGGTCTCTGGGGCCAACGTCCTGACTTTC	CATTSGGVSGANVLTF
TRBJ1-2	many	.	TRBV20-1	TGCAGCGACAGTGGCTACACCTTC	CSDSGYTF
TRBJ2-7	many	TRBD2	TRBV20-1	TGCAGTGCTAGAGCCCTCCGGCTAGCGGGAGGGTACGAGCAGTACTTC	CSARALRLAGGYEQYF